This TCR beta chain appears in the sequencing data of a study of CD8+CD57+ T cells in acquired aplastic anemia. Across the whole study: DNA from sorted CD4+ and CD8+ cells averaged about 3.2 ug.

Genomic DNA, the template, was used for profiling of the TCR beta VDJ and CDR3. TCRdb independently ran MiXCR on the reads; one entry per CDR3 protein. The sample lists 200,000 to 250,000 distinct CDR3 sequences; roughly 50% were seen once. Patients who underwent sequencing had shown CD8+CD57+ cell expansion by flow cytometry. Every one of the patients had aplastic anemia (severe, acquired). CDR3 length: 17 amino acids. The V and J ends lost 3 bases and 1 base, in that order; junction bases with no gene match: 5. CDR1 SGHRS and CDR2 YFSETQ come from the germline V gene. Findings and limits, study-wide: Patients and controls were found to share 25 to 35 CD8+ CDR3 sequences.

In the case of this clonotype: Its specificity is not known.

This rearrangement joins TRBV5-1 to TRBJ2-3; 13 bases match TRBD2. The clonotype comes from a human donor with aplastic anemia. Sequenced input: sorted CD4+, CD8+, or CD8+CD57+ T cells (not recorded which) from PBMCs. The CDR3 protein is CASSSTSGGYRTDTQYF. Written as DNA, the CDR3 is TGCGCCAGCAGCTCGACTAGCGGGGGGTACCGCACAGATACGCAGTATTTT.